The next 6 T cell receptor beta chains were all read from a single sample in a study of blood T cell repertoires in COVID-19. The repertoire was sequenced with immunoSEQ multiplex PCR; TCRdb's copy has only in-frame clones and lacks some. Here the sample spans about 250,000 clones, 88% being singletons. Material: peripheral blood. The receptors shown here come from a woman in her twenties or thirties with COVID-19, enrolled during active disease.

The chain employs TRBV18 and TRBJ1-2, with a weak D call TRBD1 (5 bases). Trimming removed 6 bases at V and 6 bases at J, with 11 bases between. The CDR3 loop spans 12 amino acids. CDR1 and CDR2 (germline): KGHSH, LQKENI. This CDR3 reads CASSLQDDGYTF. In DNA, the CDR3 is TGTGCCAGCTCCCTACAGGATGATGGCTACACCTTC. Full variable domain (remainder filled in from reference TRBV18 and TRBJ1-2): NAGVMQNPRHLVRRRGQEARLRCSPMKGHSHVYWYRQLPEEGLKFMVYLQKENIIDESGMPKERFSAEFPKEGPSILRIQQVVRGDSAAYFCASSLQDDGYTFGSGTRLTVV.

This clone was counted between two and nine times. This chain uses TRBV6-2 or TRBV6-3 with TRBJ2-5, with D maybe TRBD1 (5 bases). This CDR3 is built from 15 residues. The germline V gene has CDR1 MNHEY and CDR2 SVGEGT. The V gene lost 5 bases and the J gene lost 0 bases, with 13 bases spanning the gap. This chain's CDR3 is CASSRAGANQETQYF. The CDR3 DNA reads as TGTGCCAGCAGTCGCGCTGGGGCTAACCAAGAGACCCAGTACTTC.

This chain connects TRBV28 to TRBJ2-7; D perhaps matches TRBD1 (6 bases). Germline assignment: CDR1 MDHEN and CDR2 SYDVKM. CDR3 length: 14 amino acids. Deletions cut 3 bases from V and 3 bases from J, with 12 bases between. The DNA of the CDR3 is TGTGCCAGCAGTTTCCGGCCAGGGGTCTACGAGCAGTACTTC. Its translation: CASSFRPGVYEQYF.

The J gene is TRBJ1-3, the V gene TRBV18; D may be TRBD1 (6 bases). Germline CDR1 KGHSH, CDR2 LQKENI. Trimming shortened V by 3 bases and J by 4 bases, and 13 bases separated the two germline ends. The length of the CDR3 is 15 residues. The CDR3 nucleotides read TGTGCCAGCTCACCCGAACAGGGTGCAGGAAACACCATATATTTT. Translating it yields CASSPEQGAGNTIYF.

Written as DNA, the CDR3 is TGTGCCAGCAAGGAAGCGGGGGGGAACACCGGGGAGCTGTTTTTT. Protein: CASKEAGGNTGELFF. The chain carries TRBV2 and TRBJ2-2, with 9 bases fitting TRBD2. Germline lookup yields CDR1 SNHLY and CDR2 FYNNEI. After removal of 7 bases from V and 1 base from J, the junction contained 4 bases not matched to a gene. The CDR3 spans 15 residues. Full variable domain (missing parts from reference TRBV2 and TRBJ2-2): EPEVTQTPSHQVTQMGQEVILRCVPISNHLYFYWYRQILGQKVEFLVSFYNNEISEKSEIFDDQFSVERPDGSNFTLKIRSTKLEDSAMYFCASKEAGGNTGELFFGEGSRLTVL.

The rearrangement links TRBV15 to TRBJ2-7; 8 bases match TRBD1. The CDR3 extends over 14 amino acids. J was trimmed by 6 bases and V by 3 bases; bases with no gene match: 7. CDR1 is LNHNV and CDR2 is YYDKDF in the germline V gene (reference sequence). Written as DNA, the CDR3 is TGTGCCACCAGCAGGGGGCCGGACAGGGCCGAGCAGTACGTC. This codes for CATSRGPDRAEQYV.